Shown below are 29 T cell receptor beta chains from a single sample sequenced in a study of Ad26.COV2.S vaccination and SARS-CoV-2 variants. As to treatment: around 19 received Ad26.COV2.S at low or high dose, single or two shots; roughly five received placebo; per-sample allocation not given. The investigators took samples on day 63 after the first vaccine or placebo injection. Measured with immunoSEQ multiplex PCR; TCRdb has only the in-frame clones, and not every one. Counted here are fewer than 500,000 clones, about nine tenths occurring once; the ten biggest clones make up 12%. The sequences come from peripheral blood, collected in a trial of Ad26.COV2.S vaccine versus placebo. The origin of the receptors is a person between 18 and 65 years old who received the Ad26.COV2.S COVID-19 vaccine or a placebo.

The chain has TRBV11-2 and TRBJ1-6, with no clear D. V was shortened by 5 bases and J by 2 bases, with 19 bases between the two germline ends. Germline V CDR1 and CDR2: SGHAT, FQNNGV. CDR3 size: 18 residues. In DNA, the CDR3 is TGTGCCAGCAGCCCCTTTCCAGGCCCACTTACCTATAATTCACCCCTCCACTTT. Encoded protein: CASSPFPGPLTYNSPLHF.

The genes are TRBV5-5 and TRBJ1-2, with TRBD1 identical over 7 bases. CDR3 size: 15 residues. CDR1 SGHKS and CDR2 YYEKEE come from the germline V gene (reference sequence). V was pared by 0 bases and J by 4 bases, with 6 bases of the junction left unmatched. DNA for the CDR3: TGTGCCAGCAGCTTGGCGACAGGGCCGGTCTATGGCTACACCTTC. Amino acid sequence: CASSLATGPVYGYTF.

The chain's CDR3 is CASSLNPGGNTGELFF. CDR3 bases: TGCGCCAGCAGCCTGAACCCGGGCGGGAACACCGGGGAGCTGTTTTTT. The V call is TRBV5-1, the J call TRBJ2-2; D not certain. Germline V gives CDR1 SGHRS, CDR2 YFSETQ. This CDR3 has 16 residues. V was pared by 4 bases and J by 1 base, with 14 bases between.

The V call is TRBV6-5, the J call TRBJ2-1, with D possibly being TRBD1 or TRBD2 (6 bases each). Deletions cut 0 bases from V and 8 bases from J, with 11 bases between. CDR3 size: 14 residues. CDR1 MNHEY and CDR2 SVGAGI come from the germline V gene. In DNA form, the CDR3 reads TGTGCCAGCAGTTACTCTGCTAGGGGGGATGAGCAGTTCTTC. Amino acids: CASSYSARGDEQFF.

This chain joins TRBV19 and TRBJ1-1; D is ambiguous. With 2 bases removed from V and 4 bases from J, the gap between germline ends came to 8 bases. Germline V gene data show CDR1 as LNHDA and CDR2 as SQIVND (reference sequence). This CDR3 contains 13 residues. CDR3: CASSIRLITEAFF. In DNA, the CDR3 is TGTGCCAGTAGTATACGTCTCATCACTGAAGCTTTCTTT.

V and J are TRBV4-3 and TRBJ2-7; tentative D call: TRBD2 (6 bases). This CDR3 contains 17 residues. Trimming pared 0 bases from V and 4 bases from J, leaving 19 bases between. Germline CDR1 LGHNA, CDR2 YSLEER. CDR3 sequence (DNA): TGCGCCAGCAGCCAAGATGGCCCGGGAGTAATATCTTACGAGCAGTACTTC. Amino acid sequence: CASSQDGPGVISYEQYF.

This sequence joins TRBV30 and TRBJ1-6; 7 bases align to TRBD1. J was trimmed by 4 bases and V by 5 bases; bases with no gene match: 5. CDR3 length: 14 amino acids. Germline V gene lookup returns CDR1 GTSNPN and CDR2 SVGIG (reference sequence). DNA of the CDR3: TGTGCCTGGGGAGTGGGACAGTATAATTCACCCCTCCACTTT. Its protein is CAWGVGQYNSPLHF.

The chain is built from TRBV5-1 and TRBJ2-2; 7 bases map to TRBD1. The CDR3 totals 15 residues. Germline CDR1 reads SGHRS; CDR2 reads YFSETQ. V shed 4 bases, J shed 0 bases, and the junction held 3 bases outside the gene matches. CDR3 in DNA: TGCGCCAGCAGCGCCGACAGGGCGAACACCGGGGAGCTGTTTTTT. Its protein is CASSADRANTGELFF. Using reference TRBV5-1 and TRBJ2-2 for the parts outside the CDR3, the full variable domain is KAGVTQTPRYLIKTRGQQVTLSCSPISGHRSVSWYQQTPGQGLQFLFEYFSETQRNKGNFPGRFSGRQFSNSRSEMNVSTLELGDSALYLCASSADRANTGELFFGEGSRLTVL.

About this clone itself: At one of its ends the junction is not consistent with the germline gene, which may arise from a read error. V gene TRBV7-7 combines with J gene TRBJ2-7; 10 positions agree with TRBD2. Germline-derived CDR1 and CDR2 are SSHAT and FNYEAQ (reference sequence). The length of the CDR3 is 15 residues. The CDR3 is CASSFGTSEGDEQYF. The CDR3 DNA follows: TGTGCTAGCAGCTTTGGGACTAGCGAGGGTGACGAGCAGTACTTC.

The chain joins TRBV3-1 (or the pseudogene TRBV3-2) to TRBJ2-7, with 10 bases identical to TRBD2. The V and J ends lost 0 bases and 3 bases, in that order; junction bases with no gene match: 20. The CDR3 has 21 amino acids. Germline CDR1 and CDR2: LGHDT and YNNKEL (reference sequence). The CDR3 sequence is CASSQDHKLSGRAIYLYEQYF. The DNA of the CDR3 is TGTGCCAGCAGCCAAGATCACAAGTTGAGCGGGAGGGCCATCTACCTCTACGAGCAGTACTTC.

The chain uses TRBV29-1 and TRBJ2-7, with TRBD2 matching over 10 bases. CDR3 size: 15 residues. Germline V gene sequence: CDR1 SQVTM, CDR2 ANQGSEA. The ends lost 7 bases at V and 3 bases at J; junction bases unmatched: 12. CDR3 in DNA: TGCAGCGCCCACGAGGGGAGCGGGAGGGACTACGAGCAGTACTTC. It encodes CSAHEGSGRDYEQYF.

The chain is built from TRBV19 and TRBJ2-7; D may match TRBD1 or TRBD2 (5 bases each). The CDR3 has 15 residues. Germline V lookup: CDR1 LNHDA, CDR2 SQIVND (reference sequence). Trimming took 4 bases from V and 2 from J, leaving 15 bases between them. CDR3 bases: TGTGCCAGTAGTACCACATGGGACGGAACCTACGAGCAGTACTTC. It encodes CASSTTWDGTYEQYF.

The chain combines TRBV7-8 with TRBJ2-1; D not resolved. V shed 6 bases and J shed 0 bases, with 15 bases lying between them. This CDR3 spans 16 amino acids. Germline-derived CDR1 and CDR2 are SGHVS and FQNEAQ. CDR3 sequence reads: CASSPSTVSSYNEQFF. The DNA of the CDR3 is TGTGCCAGCAGTCCCTCGACTGTGAGCTCCTACAATGAGCAGTTCTTC.

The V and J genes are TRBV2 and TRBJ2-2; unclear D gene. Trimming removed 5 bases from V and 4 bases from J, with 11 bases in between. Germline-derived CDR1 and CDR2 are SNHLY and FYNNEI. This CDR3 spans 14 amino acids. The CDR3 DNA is TGTGCCAGCAGTTTGGCTATAGCCACCGGGGAGCTGTTTTTT. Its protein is CASSLAIATGELFF.

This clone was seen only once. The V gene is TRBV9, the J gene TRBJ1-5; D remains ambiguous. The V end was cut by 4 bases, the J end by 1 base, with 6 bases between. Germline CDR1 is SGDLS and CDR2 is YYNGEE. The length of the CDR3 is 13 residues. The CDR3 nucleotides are TGTGCCAGCAGCTCGCGGAGCAATCAGCCCCAGCATTTT. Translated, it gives CASSSRSNQPQHF.

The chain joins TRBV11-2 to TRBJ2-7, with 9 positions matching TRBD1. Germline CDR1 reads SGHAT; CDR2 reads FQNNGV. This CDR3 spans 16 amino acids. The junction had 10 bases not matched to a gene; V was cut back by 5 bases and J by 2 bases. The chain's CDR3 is CASSRSGGQGAYEQYF. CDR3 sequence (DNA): TGTGCCAGCAGCCGCTCCGGGGGACAGGGCGCCTACGAGCAGTACTTC. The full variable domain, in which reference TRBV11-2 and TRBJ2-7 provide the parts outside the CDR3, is EAGVAQSPRYKIIEKRQSVAFWCNPISGHATLYWYQQILGQGPKLLIQFQNNGVVDDSQLPKDRFSAERLKGVDSTLKIQPAKLEDSAVYLCASSRSGGQGAYEQYFGPGTRLTVT.

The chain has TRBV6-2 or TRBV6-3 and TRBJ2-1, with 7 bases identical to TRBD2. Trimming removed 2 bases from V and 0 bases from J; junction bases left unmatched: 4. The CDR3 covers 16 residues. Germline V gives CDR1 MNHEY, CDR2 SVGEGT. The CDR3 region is CASSYGRGVSYNEQFF. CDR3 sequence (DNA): TGTGCCAGCAGTTACGGTCGGGGGGTCTCCTACAATGAGCAGTTCTTC.

The CDR3 nucleotides are TGTGCCAGCAGCTTAGCCGTACACTCCTACGAGCAGTACTTC. Translation: CASSLAVHSYEQYF. This chain joins TRBV11-2 and TRBJ2-7; D gene unclear. The CDR3 spans 14 residues. Germline assignment: CDR1 SGHAT and CDR2 FQNNGV. Trimming removed 1 base from V and 0 bases from J, with 7 bases in between.

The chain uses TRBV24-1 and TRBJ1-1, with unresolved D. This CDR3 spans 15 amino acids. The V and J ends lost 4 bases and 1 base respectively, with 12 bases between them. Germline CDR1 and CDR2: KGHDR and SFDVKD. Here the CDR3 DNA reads TGTGCCACCAGTGACTCGACTCAGCGGAACACTGAAGCTTTCTTT. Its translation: CATSDSTQRNTEAFF.

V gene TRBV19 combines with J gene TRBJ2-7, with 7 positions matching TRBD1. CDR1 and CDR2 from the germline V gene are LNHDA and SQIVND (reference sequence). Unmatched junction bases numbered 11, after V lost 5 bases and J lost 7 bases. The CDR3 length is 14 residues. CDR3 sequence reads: CASSVTGNDMEQYF. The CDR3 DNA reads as TGTGCCAGTAGTGTGACAGGGAATGACATGGAGCAGTACTTC.

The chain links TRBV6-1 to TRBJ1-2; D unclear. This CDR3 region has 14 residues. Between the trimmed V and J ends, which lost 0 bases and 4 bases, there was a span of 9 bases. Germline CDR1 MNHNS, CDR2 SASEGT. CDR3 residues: CASSEANGVYGYTF. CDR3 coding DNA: TGTGCCAGCAGTGAAGCGAATGGGGTCTATGGCTACACCTTC.

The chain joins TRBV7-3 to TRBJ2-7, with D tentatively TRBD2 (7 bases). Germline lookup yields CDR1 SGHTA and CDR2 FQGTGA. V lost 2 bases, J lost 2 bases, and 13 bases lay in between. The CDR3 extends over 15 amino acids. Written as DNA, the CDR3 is TGTGCCAGCAGCTTAGGGGGCGGGAGTGCCTACGAGCAGTACTTC. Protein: CASSLGGGSAYEQYF.

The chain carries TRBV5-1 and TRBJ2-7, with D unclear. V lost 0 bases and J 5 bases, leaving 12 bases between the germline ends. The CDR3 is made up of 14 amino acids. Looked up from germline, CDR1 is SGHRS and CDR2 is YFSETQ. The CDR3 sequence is CASSLAGVLDEQYF. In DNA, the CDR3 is TGCGCCAGCAGCTTGGCTGGGGTGTTGGACGAGCAGTACTTC.

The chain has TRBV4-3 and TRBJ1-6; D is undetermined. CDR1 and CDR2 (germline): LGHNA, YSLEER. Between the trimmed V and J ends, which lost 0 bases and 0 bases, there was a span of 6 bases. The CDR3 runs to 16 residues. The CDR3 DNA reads TGCGCCAGCAGCCAAGAAGGAATCTCCTATAATTCACCCCTCCACTTT. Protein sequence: CASSQEGISYNSPLHF.

For the CDR3, the DNA is TGTGCCAGCAGTTTAAAAGGCAGGGGGTACGAGCAGTACTTC. It yields the protein CASSLKGRGYEQYF. The chain is built from TRBV27 and TRBJ2-7, with 7 bases fitting TRBD1. The CDR3 is made up of 14 amino acids. The V segment lost 2 bases and the J segment 4 bases; nucleotides outside the gene matches: 5. Germline CDR1 and CDR2: MNHEY and SMNVEV (reference sequence).

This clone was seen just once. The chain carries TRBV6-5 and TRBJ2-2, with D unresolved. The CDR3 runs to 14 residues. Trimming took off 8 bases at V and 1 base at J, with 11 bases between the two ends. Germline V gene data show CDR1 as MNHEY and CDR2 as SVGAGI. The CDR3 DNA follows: TGTGCCAGCTTTCCGGGCCAGAACACCGGGGAGCTGTTTTTT. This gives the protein CASFPGQNTGELFF.

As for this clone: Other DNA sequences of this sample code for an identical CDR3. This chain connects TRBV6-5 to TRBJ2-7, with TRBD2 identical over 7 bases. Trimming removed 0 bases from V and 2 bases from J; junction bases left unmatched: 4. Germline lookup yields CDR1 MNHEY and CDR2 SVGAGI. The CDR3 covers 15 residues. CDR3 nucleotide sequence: TGTGCCAGCAGTTACTCGACCGCGGGGGCCTACGAGCAGTACTTC. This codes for CASSYSTAGAYEQYF.

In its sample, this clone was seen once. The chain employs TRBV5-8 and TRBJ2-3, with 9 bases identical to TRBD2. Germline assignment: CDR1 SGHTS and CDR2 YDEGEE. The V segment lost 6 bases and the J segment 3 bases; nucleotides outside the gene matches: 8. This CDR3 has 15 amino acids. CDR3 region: CASTSGGRATDTQYF. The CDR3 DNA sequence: TGTGCCAGCACCTCCGGCGGGAGGGCTACAGATACGCAGTATTTT.

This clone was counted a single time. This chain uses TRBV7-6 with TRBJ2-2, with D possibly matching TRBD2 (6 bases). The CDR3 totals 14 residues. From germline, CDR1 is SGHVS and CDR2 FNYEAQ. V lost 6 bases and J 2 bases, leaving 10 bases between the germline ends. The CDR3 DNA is TGTGCCAGCAGTCTTAGCGGAAACACCGGGGAGCTGTTTTTT. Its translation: CASSLSGNTGELFF.